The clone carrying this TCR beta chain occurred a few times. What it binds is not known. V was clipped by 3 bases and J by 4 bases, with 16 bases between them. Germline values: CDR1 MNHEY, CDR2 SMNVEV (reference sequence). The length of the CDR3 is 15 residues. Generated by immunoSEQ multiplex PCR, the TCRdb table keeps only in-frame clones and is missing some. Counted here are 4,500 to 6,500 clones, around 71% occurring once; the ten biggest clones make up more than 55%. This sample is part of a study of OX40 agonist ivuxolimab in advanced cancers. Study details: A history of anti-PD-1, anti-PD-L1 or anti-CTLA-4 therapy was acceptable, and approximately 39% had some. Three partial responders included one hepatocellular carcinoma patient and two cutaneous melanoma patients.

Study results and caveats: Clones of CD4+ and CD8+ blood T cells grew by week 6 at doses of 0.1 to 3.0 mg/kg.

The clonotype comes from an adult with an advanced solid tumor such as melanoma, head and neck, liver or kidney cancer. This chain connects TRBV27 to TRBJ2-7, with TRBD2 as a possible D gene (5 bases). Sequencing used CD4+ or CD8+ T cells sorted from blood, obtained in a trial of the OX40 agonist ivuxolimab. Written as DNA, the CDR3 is TGTGCCAGCAGTTTGAAGCGGCCAGGAGGTTACGAGCAGTACTTC. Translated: CASSLKRPGGYEQYF.